The subject of this entry is one T cell receptor beta chain. The antigen remains unidentified. The data belong to a study of T cell responses to AZD1222 COVID-19 vaccine. Study results and caveats: Repertoires were sampled only after the peak T cell response. Vaccine-related CD4 TCRs covered spike, predominating at 160-218 and 743-854. White British ancestry dominated among donors, who included more females, and clonal diversity was possibly underestimated. When two AZD1222 doses had been given, Spike-specific TCR breadth and depth rose.

Assay used: immunoSEQ multiplex PCR; TCRdb lists only in-frame clones, some missing. In the table there are more than 140,000 clones, approximately 89% of which are singletons. There are 14 residues in the CDR3. Germline loops: CDR1 MNHEY, CDR2 SVGAGI. J lost 5 bases, V lost 4 bases, and 2 bases had no gene match. This specimen was peripheral blood, taken on day 0 of AZD1222 vaccination. This chain uses TRBV6-5 with TRBJ1-5; 10 nucleotides align to TRBD1. The clonotype comes from an adult in good health. CDR3 nucleotides: TGTGCCAGCAGTTCGGGACAGGGGTATCAGCCCCAGCATTTT. This translates into CASSSGQGYQPQHF.